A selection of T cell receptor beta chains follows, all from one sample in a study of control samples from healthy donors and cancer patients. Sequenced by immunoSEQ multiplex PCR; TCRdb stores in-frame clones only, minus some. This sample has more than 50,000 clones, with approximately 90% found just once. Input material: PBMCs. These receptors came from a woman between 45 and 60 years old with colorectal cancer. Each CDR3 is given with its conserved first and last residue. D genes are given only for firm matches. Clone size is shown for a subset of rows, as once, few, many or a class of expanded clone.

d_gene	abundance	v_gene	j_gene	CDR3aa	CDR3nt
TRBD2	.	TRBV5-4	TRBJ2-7	CASSLVGAGAYEQYF	TGTGCCAGCAGCTTGGTTGGGGCGGGGGCCTACGAGCAGTACTTC
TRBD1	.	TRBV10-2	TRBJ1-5	CATGDRGVQPQHF	TGCGCCACCGGGGACAGGGGAGTCCAGCCCCAGCATTTT
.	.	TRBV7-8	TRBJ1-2	CASSLAPLYGYTF	TGTGCCAGCAGCTTAGCCCCCCTTTATGGCTACACCTTC
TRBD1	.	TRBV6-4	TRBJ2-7	CASSAARGQEQYF	TGTGCCAGCAGTGCGGCCAGGGGGCAGGAGCAGTACTTC
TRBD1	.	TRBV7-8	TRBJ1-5	CASSRDRENGNQPQHF	TGTGCCAGCAGCCGGGACAGGGAGAATGGCAATCAGCCCCAGCATTTT
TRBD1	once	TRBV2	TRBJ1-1	CASIGQANTEAFF	TGTGCCAGCATTGGACAGGCGAACACTGAAGCTTTCTTT
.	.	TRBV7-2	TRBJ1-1	CASSLISRGAFF	TGTGCCAGCAGCCTAATCTCGCGCGGGGCTTTCTTT
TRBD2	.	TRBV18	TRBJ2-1	CASSPGLENNEQFF	TGTGCCAGCTCACCGGGACTAGAAAACAATGAGCAGTTCTTC
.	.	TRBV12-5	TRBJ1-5	CASGLVRLGDSNQPQHF	TGTGCTAGTGGTTTGGTCCGTTTAGGGGATAGCAATCAGCCCCAGCATTTT
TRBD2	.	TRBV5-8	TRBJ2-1	CASSSGLSGRGRQFF	TGTGCCAGCAGTTCAGGACTCAGCGGGAGGGGAAGGCAGTTCTTC
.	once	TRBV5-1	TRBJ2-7	CASSSQAGTEQYF	TGCGCCAGCAGCTCGCAGGCAGGAACCGAGCAGTACTTC
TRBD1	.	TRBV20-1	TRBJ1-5	CSASGRGLSQPQHF	TGCAGTGCTAGTGGCAGGGGGCTATCTCAGCCCCAGCATTTT
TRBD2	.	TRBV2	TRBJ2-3	CASRASSGGADTQYF	TGTGCCAGCAGAGCGTCTAGCGGGGGGGCAGATACGCAGTATTTT
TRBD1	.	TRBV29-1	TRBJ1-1	CSVADRGLGEAFF	TGCAGCGTTGCTGACAGGGGGCTTGGTGAAGCTTTCTTT
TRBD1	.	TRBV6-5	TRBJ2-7	CASSPRTGQYYEQYF	TGTGCCAGCAGTCCGCGGACGGGACAGTACTACGAGCAGTACTTC
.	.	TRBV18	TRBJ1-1	CASSPLDTEAFF	TGTGCCAGCTCACCACTGGACACTGAAGCTTTCTTT
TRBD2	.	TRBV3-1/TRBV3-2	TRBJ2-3	CASSQVSGGDFTDTQYF	TGTGCCAGCAGCCAAGTGAGCGGGGGGGATTTCACAGATACGCAGTATTTT
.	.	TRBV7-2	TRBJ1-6	CASSLRRAGNSPLHF	TGTGCCAGCAGCTTACGCAGGGCGGGCAATTCACCCCTCCACTTT
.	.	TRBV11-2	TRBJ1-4	CASSRMTGTNEKLFF	TGTGCCAGCAGCCGTATGACAGGAACTAATGAAAAACTGTTTTTT
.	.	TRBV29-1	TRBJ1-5	CSAIQGNSNQPQHF	TGCAGCGCAATCCAGGGGAATAGCAATCAGCCCCAGCATTTT
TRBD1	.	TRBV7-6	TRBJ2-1	CASSLQGQGANEQFF	TGTGCCAGCAGCTTACAGGGACAGGGGGCCAATGAGCAGTTCTTC
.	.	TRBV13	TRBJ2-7	CASSVRGVFERSHEQYF	TGTGCCAGCAGCGTAAGGGGGGTCTTTGAGCGATCCCACGAGCAGTACTTC
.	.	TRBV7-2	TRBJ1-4	CASSLSRANEKLFF	TGTGCCAGCAGCTTAAGCAGGGCTAATGAAAAACTGTTTTTT
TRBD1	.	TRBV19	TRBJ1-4	CASSNTGTDHEKLFF	TGTGCCAGTAGTAACACCGGGACAGACCATGAAAAACTGTTTTTT